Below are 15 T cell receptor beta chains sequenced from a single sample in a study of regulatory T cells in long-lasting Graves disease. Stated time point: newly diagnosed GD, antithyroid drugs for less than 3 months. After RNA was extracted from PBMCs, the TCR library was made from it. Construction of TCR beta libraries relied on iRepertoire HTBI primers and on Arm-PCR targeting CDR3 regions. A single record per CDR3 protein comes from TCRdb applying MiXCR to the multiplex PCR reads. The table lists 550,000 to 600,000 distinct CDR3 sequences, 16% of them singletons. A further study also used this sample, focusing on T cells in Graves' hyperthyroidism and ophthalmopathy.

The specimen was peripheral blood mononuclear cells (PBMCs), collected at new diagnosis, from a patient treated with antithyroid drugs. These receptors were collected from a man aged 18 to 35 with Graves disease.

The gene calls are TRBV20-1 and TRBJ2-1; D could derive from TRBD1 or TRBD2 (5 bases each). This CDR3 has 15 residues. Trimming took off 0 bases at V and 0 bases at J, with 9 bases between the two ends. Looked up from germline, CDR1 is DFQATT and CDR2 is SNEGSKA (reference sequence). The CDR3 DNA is TGCAGTGCTAGAGAGGGGCGGGCCTCCTACAATGAGCAGTTCTTC. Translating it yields CSAREGRASYNEQFF.

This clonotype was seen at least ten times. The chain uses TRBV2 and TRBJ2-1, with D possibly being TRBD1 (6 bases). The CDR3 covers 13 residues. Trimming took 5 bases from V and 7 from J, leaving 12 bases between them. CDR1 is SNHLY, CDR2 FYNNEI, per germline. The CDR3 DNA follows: TGTGCCAGCAGTCGACAGGATGTTAATGAGCAGTTCTTC. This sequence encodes CASSRQDVNEQFF.

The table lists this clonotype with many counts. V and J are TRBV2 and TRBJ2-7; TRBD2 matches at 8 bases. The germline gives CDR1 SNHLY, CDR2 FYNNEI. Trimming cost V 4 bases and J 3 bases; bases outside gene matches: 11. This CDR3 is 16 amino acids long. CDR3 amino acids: CASSAQPTSAGYEQYF. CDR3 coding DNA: TGTGCCAGCAGTGCCCAACCGACTAGCGCCGGCTACGAGCAGTACTTC.

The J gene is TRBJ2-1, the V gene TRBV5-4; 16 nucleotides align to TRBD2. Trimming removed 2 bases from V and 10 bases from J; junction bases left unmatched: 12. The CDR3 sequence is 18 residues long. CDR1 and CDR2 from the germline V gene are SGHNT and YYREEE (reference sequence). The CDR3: CASSFGTSGRAQGGEQFF. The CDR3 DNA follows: TGTGCCAGCAGCTTCGGGACTAGCGGGAGGGCCCAGGGTGGAGAGCAGTTCTTC.

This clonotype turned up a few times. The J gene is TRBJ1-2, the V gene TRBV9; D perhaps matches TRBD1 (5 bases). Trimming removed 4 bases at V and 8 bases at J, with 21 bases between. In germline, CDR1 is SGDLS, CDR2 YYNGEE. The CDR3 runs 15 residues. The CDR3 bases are TGTGCCAGCAGCCCCCCGGGGGAGGCATCGAAAGGCTACACCTTC. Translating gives CASSPPGEASKGYTF.

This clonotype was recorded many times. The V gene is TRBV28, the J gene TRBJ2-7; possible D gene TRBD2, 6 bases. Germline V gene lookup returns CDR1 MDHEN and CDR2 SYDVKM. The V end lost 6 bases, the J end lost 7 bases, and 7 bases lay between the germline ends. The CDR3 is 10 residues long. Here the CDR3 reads CASRRGEQYF. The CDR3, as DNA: TGTGCCAGCAGGCGGGGAGAGCAGTACTTC.

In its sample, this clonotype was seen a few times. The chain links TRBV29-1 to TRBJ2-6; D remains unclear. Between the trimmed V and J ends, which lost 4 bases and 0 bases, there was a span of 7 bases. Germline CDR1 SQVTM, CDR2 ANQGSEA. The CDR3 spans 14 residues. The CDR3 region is CSVGGISGANVLTF. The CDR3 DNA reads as TGCAGCGTTGGCGGCATCTCTGGGGCCAACGTCCTGACTTTC.

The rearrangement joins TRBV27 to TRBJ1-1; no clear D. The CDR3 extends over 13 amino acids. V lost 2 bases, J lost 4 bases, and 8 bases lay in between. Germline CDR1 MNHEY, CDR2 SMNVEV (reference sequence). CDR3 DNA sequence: TGTGCCAGCAGTTTAAATCAACGCACTGAAGCTTTCTTT. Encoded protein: CASSLNQRTEAFF.

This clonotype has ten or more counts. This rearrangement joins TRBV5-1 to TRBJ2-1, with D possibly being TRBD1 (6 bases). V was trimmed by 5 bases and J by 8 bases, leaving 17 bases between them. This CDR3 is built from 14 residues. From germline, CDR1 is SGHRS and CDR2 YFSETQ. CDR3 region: CASRGQPGKDEQFF. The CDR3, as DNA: TGCGCCAGCAGGGGACAACCGGGCAAAGATGAGCAGTTCTTC.

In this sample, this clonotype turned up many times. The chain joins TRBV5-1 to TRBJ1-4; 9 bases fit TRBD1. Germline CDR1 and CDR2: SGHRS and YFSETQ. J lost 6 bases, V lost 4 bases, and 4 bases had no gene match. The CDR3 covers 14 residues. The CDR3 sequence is CASSQGQGDEKLFF. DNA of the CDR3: TGCGCCAGCAGCCAGGGACAGGGCGATGAAAAACTGTTTTTT.

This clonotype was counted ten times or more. DNA of the CDR3: TGTGCCAGCAGTCAAGCTATAGCGGGAGGAACAGATACGCAGTATTTT. Translated, it gives CASSQAIAGGTDTQYF. The chain uses TRBV27 and TRBJ2-3; 10 bases match TRBD2. This CDR3 is built from 16 residues. Germline CDR1 reads MNHEY; CDR2 reads SMNVEV (reference sequence). Trimming took 5 bases from V and 3 from J; bases not matched to a gene: 8.

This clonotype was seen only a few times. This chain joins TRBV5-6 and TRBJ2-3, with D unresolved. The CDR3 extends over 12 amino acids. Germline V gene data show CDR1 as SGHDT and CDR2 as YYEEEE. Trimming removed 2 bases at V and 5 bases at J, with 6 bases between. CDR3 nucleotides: TGTGCCAGCAGCTTATCGGTAGATACGCAGTATTTT. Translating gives CASSLSVDTQYF.

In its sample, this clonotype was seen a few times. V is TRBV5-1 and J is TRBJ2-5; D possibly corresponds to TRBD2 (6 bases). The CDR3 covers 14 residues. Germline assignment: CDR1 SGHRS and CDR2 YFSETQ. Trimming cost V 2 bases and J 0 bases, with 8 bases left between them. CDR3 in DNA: TGCGCCAGCAGCTTTAGACTAGACCAAGAGACCCAGTACTTC. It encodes CASSFRLDQETQYF. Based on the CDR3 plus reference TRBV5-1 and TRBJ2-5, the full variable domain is KAGVTQTPRYLIKTRGQQVTLSCSPISGHRSVSWYQQTPGQGLQFLFEYFSETQRNKGNFPGRFSGRQFSNSRSEMNVSTLELGDSALYLCASSFRLDQETQYFGPGTRLLVL.

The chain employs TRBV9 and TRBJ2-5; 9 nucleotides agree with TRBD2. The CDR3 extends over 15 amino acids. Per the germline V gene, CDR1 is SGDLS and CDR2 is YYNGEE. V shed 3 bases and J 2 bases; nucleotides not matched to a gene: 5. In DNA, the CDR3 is TGTGCCAGCAGCGATAGCGGGAGTAAGCAAGAGACCCAGTACTTC. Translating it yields CASSDSGSKQETQYF.

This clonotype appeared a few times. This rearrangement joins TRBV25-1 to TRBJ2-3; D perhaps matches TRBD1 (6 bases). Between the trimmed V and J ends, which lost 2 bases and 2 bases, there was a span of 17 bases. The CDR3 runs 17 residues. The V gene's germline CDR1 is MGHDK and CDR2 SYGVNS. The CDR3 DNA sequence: TGTGCCAGCAGTGAAGGCACAGGGTTAGGTCCCACAGATACGCAGTATTTT. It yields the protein CASSEGTGLGPTDTQYF.